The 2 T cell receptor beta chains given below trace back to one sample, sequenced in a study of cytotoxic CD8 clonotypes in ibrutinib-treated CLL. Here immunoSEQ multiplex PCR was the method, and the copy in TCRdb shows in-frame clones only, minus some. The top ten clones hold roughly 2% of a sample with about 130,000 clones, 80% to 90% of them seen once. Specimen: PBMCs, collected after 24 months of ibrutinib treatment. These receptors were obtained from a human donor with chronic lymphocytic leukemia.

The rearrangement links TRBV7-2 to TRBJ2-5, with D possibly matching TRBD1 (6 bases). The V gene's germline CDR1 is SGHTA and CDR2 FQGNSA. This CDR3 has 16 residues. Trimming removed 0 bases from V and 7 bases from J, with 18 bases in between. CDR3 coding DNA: TGTGCCAGCAGCTTAGCCTCCCCAGTACAGGGCGGGACCCAGTACTTC. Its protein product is CASSLASPVQGGTQYF.

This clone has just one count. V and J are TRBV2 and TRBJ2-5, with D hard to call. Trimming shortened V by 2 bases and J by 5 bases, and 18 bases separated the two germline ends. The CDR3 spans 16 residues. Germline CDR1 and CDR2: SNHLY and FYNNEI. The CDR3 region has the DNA TGTGCCAGCAGTGAAAGGTCGGGTAGGGTCCACGAGACCCAGTACTTC. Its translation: CASSERSGRVHETQYF.